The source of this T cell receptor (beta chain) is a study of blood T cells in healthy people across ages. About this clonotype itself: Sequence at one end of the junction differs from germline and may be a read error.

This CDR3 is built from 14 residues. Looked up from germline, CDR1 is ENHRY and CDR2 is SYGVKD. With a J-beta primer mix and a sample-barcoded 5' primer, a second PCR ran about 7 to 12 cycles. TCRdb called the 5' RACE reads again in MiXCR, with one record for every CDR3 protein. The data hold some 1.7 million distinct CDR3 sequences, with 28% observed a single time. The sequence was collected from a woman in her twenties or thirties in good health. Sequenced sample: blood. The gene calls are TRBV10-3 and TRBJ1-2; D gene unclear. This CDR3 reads CAISELGANYGYTF. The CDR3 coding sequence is TGTGCCATCAGCGAGTTGGGCGCTAACTATGGCTACACCTTC.